The clone carrying this T cell receptor beta chain was counted once. Its antigen is still unknown. CDR1 MNHNS and CDR2 SASEGT come from the germline V gene. Trimming removed 6 bases from V and 7 bases from J; junction bases left unmatched: 8. This CDR3 has 14 residues. This sample is drawn from a study of CD8+ T cells in alopecia areata. Study as a whole: At a dose of 5 to 10 mg twice daily, oral tofacitinib was given to treated patients.

Reverse transcribed after extraction, RNA yielded cDNA as the sequencing template. Data came from immunoSEQ multiplex PCR; TCRdb stores just in-frame clones and leaves some out. The top ten hold 3% to 4% of the sample, which has 110,000 or so clones, roughly three fifths seen once. Noted treatment: oral pan-JAK inhibitor, 5-10 mg twice daily. Study findings and constraints: Sharing of TCRs across patients appeared less clear than in mice, possibly for HLA-related reasons. On tofacitinib, scalp clonality and expanded CD8+ clones among top 100 fell significantly.

V and J are TRBV6-1 and TRBJ2-1; 8 bases are shared with TRBD2. Source: CD4+ T cells sorted from blood, taken at week 24, from a patient treated with tofacitinib. The source of this sequence is a human donor with alopecia areata. CDR3 region: CASRDPTGGNEQFF. As DNA, the CDR3 is TGTGCCAGCAGGGACCCCACGGGAGGGAATGAGCAGTTCTTC.